This passage covers 22 T cell receptor beta chains from one sample sequenced in a study of siplizumab effects on memory and regulatory T cells. Measured with immunoSEQ multiplex PCR; TCRdb has only the in-frame clones, and not every one. The table shows 95,000 to 130,000 clones, with about 94% occurring only once. Sequenced material: non-Treg CD4+ T cells sorted from blood. Source of these receptors: a human donor in good health.

The V and J genes are TRBV7-2 and TRBJ1-2; tentatively, D is TRBD1 (6 bases). The CDR3 has 14 amino acids. The germline V gene has CDR1 SGHTA and CDR2 FQGNSA. Trimming cost V 3 bases and J 4 bases, with 12 bases left between them. CDR3 bases: TGTGCCAGCAGCTTCAGGGTACAGGGCTATGGCTACACCTTC. Translated: CASSFRVQGYGYTF.

This clone appeared a single time. This sequence joins TRBV6-5 and TRBJ2-3; D might be TRBD2 (6 bases). CDR1 MNHEY and CDR2 SVGAGI come from the germline V gene. V was clipped by 5 bases and J by 7 bases, with 10 bases between them. CDR3 length: 12 amino acids. For the CDR3, the DNA is TGTGCCAGCAGTCGGAGGGGACATACGCAGTATTTT. It translates to CASSRRGHTQYF.

Here the CDR3 DNA reads TGTGCCAGCAGCGTCGTCGGGACAGGGGGTGAAAAACTGTTTTTT. It encodes CASSVVGTGGEKLFF. The rearrangement joins TRBV7-2 to TRBJ1-4, with TRBD1 matching over 11 bases. Looked up from germline, CDR1 is SGHTA and CDR2 is FQGNSA. The CDR3 spans 15 residues. Losses at the gene ends were 5 bases for V and 7 bases for J; bases not matched to a gene: 6.

The chain uses TRBV11-3 and TRBJ2-3, with a tentative D call TRBD1 (5 bases). V was shortened by 5 bases and J by 6 bases, with 15 bases between the two germline ends. Germline CDR1 reads SGHNT; CDR2 reads YENEEA. This CDR3 contains 14 residues. The CDR3 loop reads CASSQGSTRDTQYF. The CDR3, as DNA: TGTGCCAGCAGCCAGGGTTCCACAAGGGATACGCAGTATTTT.

The gene calls are TRBV10-3 and TRBJ2-7; tentatively, D is TRBD1 (6 bases). The CDR3 has 15 residues. V lost 8 bases and J lost 2, with 19 bases in between. Germline V gene lookup returns CDR1 ENHRY and CDR2 SYGVKD. CDR3 region: CAISPQGGIPYEQYF. Written as DNA, the CDR3 is TGTGCCATCTCCCCACAGGGTGGGATCCCCTACGAGCAGTACTTC.

CDR3 residues: CAGAGSYTDTQYF. As DNA, the CDR3 is TGTGCCGGTGCGGGGTCATACACAGATACGCAGTATTTT. The chain joins TRBV7-2 to TRBJ2-3; maybe TRBD2 (6 bases). CDR1 SGHTA and CDR2 FQGNSA come from the germline V gene. Deletions cut 11 bases from V and 2 bases from J, with 14 bases between. This CDR3 contains 13 residues.

This clone came up once. The V and J genes are TRBV5-1 and TRBJ2-1; D not certain. The CDR3 sequence is 14 residues long. CDR1 and CDR2 (germline): SGHRS, YFSETQ. V lost 4 bases, J lost 6 bases, and 14 bases lay in between. In DNA, the CDR3 is TGCGCCAGCAGCATGGCTATGCCCCCCAATGAGCAGTTCTTC. This translates into CASSMAMPPNEQFF.

This chain joins TRBV9 and TRBJ1-5; D is perhaps TRBD1 (5 bases). CDR3 length: 14 amino acids. The V end lost 0 bases, the J end lost 9 bases, and 13 bases lay between the germline ends. Germline loops: CDR1 SGDLS, CDR2 YYNGEE. In DNA form, the CDR3 reads TGTGCCAGCAGCGTAGGGGCCGGGACTCGGCCCCAGCATTTT. It yields the protein CASSVGAGTRPQHF.

This clone was seen only once. The chain combines TRBV11-2 with TRBJ2-7; the D is unclear. Germline V gene lookup returns CDR1 SGHAT and CDR2 FQNNGV. Trimming shortened V by 0 bases and J by 4 bases, and 10 bases separated the two germline ends. The CDR3 is 14 residues long. The CDR3: CASSLDLSGYEQYF. The CDR3 bases are TGTGCCAGCAGCTTAGATCTATCCGGGTACGAGCAGTACTTC.

This chain connects TRBV11-2 to TRBJ1-6; 9 bases line up with TRBD1. Germline V gene lookup returns CDR1 SGHAT and CDR2 FQNNGV. CDR3 length: 13 residues. Trimming removed 5 bases from V and 12 bases from J; junction bases left unmatched: 5. The CDR3 DNA is TGTGCCAGCAGCGACGGACAGGGGTTACCCCTCCACTTT. This gives the protein CASSDGQGLPLHF. The whole variable domain, filled in from reference TRBV11-2 and TRBJ1-6, reads EAGVAQSPRYKIIEKRQSVAFWCNPISGHATLYWYQQILGQGPKLLIQFQNNGVVDDSQLPKDRFSAERLKGVDSTLKIQPAKLEDSAVYLCASSDGQGLPLHFGNGTRLTVT.

The chain employs TRBV14 and TRBJ2-3; 13 bases are a match to TRBD2. The germline gives CDR1 SGHDN, CDR2 FVKESK. This CDR3 region has 17 residues. With 3 bases clipped from V and 6 bases from J, the junction kept 9 bases outside the gene matches. CDR3 sequence reads: CASSQGTSGRAYDTQYF. In nucleotides, the CDR3 is TGTGCCAGCAGCCAGGGTACTAGCGGGAGGGCCTATGATACGCAGTATTTT.

This chain links TRBV19 with TRBJ1-6; D gene ambiguous. The germline V and J ends were trimmed by 6 bases and 8 bases, with 20 bases remaining between them. The germline V gene encodes CDR1 LNHDA and CDR2 SQIVND (reference sequence). There are 16 residues in the CDR3. The CDR3: CASSPNGPNSDSPLHF. DNA of the CDR3: TGTGCCAGTAGCCCTAATGGGCCTAACTCGGATTCACCCCTCCACTTT.

V usage is TRBV4-1 and J usage is TRBJ2-7; 9 positions match TRBD1. In germline, CDR1 is MGHRA, CDR2 YSYEKL. V trimming: 4 bases; J trimming: 3 bases; junction bases outside the gene matches: 7. The CDR3 is made up of 15 amino acids. CDR3 amino acids: CASSPTGTGNYEQYF. Written as DNA, the CDR3 is TGCGCCAGCAGCCCGACAGGGACAGGGAACTACGAGCAGTACTTC.

This sequence joins TRBV18 and TRBJ2-7, with D possibly matching TRBD2 (7 bases). Germline assignment: CDR1 KGHSH and CDR2 LQKENI. The CDR3 consists of 16 residues. V was pared by 5 bases and J by 2 bases, with 19 bases between. The DNA for the CDR3 is TGTGCCAGCTCATCCACCTCAGGGGAGGGGGCCTACGAGCAGTACTTC. This codes for CASSSTSGEGAYEQYF.

V and J are TRBV4-2 and TRBJ2-1; 8 nucleotides agree with TRBD2. CDR1 is LGHNA and CDR2 is YNFKEQ in the germline V gene. Unmatched junction bases numbered 4, after V lost 6 bases and J lost 3 bases. This CDR3 is built from 14 residues. The DNA for the CDR3 is TGTGCCAGCAGTCGAGCGGGGGACTACAATGAGCAGTTCTTC. Its protein product is CASSRAGDYNEQFF.

The gene calls are TRBV9 and TRBJ2-1, with 9 nucleotides matching TRBD1. Looked up from germline, CDR1 is SGDLS and CDR2 is YYNGEE. This CDR3 is 16 amino acids long. V dropped 3 bases and J dropped 4; count of bases not matched to a gene: 8. CDR3 amino acids: CASSASGTGIYNEQFF. DNA of the CDR3: TGTGCCAGCAGCGCTTCCGGGACAGGGATATACAATGAGCAGTTCTTC.

The rearrangement uses TRBV27 and TRBJ2-4; 16 positions match TRBD2. The CDR3 totals 20 residues. The V gene's germline CDR1 is MNHEY and CDR2 SMNVEV (reference sequence). With 5 bases clipped from V and 0 bases from J, the junction kept 10 bases outside the gene matches. This chain's CDR3 is CASSHSGTSGRVGAKNIQYF. The CDR3 DNA reads as TGTGCCAGCAGTCACTCCGGGACTAGCGGGAGGGTGGGAGCCAAAAACATTCAGTACTTC.

The chain couples TRBV5-6 to TRBJ1-1; D unresolved. The V end was cut by 7 bases, the J end by 5 bases, with 9 bases between. CDR1 and CDR2 (germline): SGHDT, YYEEEE. The CDR3 consists of 11 residues. In DNA form, the CDR3 reads TGTGCCAGCCACGTCGGGACTGAAGCTTTCTTT. It encodes CASHVGTEAFF.

The J gene is TRBJ1-2, the V gene TRBV20-1; no clear D. V lost 0 bases and J 8 bases, leaving 7 bases between the germline ends. Germline V gene lookup returns CDR1 DFQATT and CDR2 SNEGSKA (reference sequence). This CDR3 contains 11 residues. CDR3 in amino acids: CSARDLGGYTF. CDR3 nucleotides: TGCAGTGCTAGAGATCTGGGGGGCTACACCTTC.

The rearrangement links TRBV25-1 to TRBJ2-1, with TRBD2 matching 9 bases. J was trimmed by 9 bases and V by 6 bases; bases with no gene match: 9. Per the germline V gene, CDR1 is MGHDK and CDR2 is SYGVNS. This CDR3 spans 14 amino acids. The CDR3 region has the DNA TGTGCCAGCAGCTACGTAGCGGGAGTTAGTGAGCAGTTCTTC. As protein: CASSYVAGVSEQFF.

The chain recombines TRBV5-1 with TRBJ2-7; no firm D call. Germline CDR1 reads SGHRS; CDR2 reads YFSETQ. This CDR3 contains 13 residues. V dropped 1 base and J dropped 3 bases, with 8 bases sitting between them. CDR3 sequence: CASSLRNLYEQYF. The CDR3 DNA sequence: TGCGCCAGCAGCTTGAGAAACCTCTACGAGCAGTACTTC.

This sequence joins TRBV14 and TRBJ2-5; TRBD2 might be the D (5 bases). Trimming took 1 base from V and 11 from J, leaving 11 bases between them. CDR1 is SGHDN and CDR2 is FVKESK in the germline V gene. The CDR3 is made up of 12 amino acids. The CDR3 protein is CASSQGGWEQYF. The CDR3 DNA reads as TGTGCCAGCAGCCAAGGCGGGTGGGAGCAGTACTTC. Full variable domain (missing parts from reference TRBV14 and TRBJ2-5): EAGVTQFPSHSVIEKGQTVTLRCDPISGHDNLYWYRRVMGKEIKFLLHFVKESKQDESGMPNNRFLAERTGGTYSTLKVQPAELEDSGVYFCASSQGGWEQYFGPGTRLLVL.